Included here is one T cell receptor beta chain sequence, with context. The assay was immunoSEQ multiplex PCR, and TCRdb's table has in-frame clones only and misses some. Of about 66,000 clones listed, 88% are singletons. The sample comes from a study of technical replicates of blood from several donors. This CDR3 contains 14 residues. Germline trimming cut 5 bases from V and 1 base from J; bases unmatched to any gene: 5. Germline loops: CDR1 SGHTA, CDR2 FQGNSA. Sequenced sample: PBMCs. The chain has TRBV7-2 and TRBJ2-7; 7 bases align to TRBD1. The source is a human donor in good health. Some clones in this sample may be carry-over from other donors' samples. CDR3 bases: TGTGCCAGCAGCCCATCCAGGGGGTCCTACGAGCAGTACTTC. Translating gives CASSPSRGSYEQYF.